These T cell receptor beta chains were read from a single sample in a study of T cells in narcolepsy. TCRdb's copy holds only in-frame clones and misses some; the assay was immunoSEQ multiplex PCR. The sample contains about 31,000 clones, approximately 78% of which appear only once. The sample consisted of CD45RA- memory CD4+ T cells from PBMCs. These receptors were obtained from a human donor with narcolepsy. CDR3s include the opening cysteine and the closing phenylalanine or tryptophan. Fields, in order: J gene, D gene, clone size, V gene, CDR3 protein, CDR3 DNA. D genes are given only for firm matches. Part of the rows lack a size; the others show once, few, many or a class for expanded clones.

J gene: TRBJ2-5; D gene: TRBD2; clone size: .; V gene: TRBV14; CDR3 protein: CASSQGQAGVETQYF; CDR3 DNA: TGTGCCAGCAGCCAAGGACAAGCGGGAGTTGAGACCCAGTACTTC
J gene: TRBJ1-1; D gene: .; clone size: few; V gene: TRBV2; CDR3 protein: CASSETVNTEAFF; CDR3 DNA: TGTGCCAGCAGTGAAACCGTGAACACTGAAGCTTTCTTT
J gene: TRBJ1-2; D gene: .; clone size: .; V gene: TRBV6-5; CDR3 protein: CASSYSGVSGYTF; CDR3 DNA: TGTGCCAGCAGTTACTCGGGGGTCTCCGGCTACACCTTC
J gene: TRBJ2-1; D gene: .; clone size: .; V gene: TRBV14; CDR3 protein: CASSQPGRSNEQFF; CDR3 DNA: TGTGCCAGCAGCCAACCTGGGAGGAGCAATGAGCAGTTCTTC
J gene: TRBJ2-4; D gene: .; clone size: few; V gene: TRBV7-6; CDR3 protein: CASSLRTKGNIQYF; CDR3 DNA: TGTGCCAGCAGCCTTAGGACCAAGGGAAACATTCAGTACTTC
J gene: TRBJ1-2; D gene: .; clone size: .; V gene: TRBV5-1; CDR3 protein: CASRYLGGGGYTF; CDR3 DNA: TGCGCCAGCAGATATCTCGGGGGAGGAGGCTACACCTTC
J gene: TRBJ2-1; D gene: .; clone size: few; V gene: TRBV7-2; CDR3 protein: CASSSRTGNEQFF; CDR3 DNA: TGTGCCAGCAGCTCGAGGACTGGCAATGAGCAGTTCTTC
J gene: TRBJ2-1; D gene: .; clone size: .; V gene: TRBV9; CDR3 protein: CASSPEGRGINEQFF; CDR3 DNA: TGTGCCAGCAGCCCCGAAGGCAGGGGCATAAATGAGCAGTTCTTC
J gene: TRBJ2-5; D gene: .; clone size: .; V gene: TRBV21-1; CDR3 protein: CASSEHRGETQYF; CDR3 DNA: TGTGCCAGCAGCGAACACAGGGGAGAGACCCAGTACTTC
J gene: TRBJ1-6; D gene: .; clone size: .; V gene: TRBV6-5; CDR3 protein: CASSYSTGYNSPLHF; CDR3 DNA: TGTGCCAGCAGTTACTCGACGGGTTATAATTCACCCCTCCACTTT
J gene: TRBJ2-1; D gene: .; clone size: few; V gene: TRBV6-5; CDR3 protein: CASSYSSGTPSSEQFF; CDR3 DNA: TGTGCCAGCAGTTACTCCTCCGGGACCCCCTCGAGTGAGCAGTTCTTC
J gene: TRBJ1-4; D gene: .; clone size: .; V gene: TRBV5-1; CDR3 protein: CASSPGRGVNEKLFF; CDR3 DNA: TGCGCCAGCAGCCCGGGGCGGGGGGTGAATGAAAAACTGTTTTTT
J gene: TRBJ1-2; D gene: TRBD1; clone size: .; V gene: TRBV30; CDR3 protein: CAWRGQGAVPSSGYTF; CDR3 DNA: TGTGCCTGGAGGGGACAGGGTGCCGTCCCTTCGTCTGGCTACACCTTC
J gene: TRBJ1-5; D gene: .; clone size: .; V gene: TRBV10-3; CDR3 protein: CAISGTSNQPQHF; CDR3 DNA: TGTGCCATCAGTGGGACTAGTAATCAGCCCCAGCATTTT
J gene: TRBJ1-1; D gene: .; clone size: few; V gene: TRBV7-8; CDR3 protein: CASSPSSRGRNTEAFF; CDR3 DNA: TGTGCCAGCAGCCCTTCTTCTCGGGGAAGGAACACTGAAGCTTTCTTT
J gene: TRBJ2-3; D gene: TRBD2; clone size: .; V gene: TRBV5-1; CDR3 protein: CASSLVTSGAGGTQYF; CDR3 DNA: TGCGCCAGCAGCTTAGTAACTAGCGGGGCTGGAGGTACGCAGTATTTT